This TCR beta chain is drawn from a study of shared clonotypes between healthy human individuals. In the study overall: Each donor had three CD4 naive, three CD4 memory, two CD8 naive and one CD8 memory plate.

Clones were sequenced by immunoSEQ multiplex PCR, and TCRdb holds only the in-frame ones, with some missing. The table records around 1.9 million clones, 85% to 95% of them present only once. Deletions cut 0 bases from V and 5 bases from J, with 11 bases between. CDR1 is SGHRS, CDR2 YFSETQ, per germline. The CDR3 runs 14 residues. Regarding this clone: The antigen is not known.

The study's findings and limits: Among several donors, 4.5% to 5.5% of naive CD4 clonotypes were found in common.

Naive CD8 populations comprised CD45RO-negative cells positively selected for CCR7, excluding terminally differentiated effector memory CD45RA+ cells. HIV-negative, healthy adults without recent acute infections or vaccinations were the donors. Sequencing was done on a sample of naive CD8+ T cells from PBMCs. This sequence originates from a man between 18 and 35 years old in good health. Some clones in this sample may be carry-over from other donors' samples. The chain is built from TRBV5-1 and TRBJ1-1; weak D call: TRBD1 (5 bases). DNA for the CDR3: TGCGCCAGCAGCTTGGACAGTAAGGGGACTGAAGCTTTCTTT. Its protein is CASSLDSKGTEAFF. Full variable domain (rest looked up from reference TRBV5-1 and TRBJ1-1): KAGVTQTPRYLIKTRGQQVTLSCSPISGHRSVSWYQQTPGQGLQFLFEYFSETQRNKGNFPGRFSGRQFSNSRSEMNVSTLELGDSALYLCASSLDSKGTEAFFGQGTRLTVV.